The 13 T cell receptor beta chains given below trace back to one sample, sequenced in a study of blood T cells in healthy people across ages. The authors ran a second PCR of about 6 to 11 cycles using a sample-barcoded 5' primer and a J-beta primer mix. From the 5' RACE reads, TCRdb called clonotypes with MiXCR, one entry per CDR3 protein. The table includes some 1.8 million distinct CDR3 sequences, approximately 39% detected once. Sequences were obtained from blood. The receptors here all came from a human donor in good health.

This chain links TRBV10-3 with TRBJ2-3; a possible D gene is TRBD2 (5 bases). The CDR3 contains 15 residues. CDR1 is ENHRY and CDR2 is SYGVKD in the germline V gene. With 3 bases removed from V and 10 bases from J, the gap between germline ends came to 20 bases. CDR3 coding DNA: TGTGCCATCAGTGATGCGACGGGCCCCGGGGATGCGCAGTATTTT. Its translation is CAISDATGPGDAQYF.

Written as DNA, the CDR3 is TGTGCCAGCGCTTTTTCTACAGGGAATGACCTTAATACTGAAGCTTTCTTT. It yields the protein CASAFSTGNDLNTEAFF. The chain recombines TRBV7-2 with TRBJ1-1; TRBD1 might be the D (6 bases). Trimming removed 8 bases at V and 5 bases at J, with 27 bases between. CDR3 size: 17 residues. The V gene's germline CDR1 is SGHTA and CDR2 FQGNSA.

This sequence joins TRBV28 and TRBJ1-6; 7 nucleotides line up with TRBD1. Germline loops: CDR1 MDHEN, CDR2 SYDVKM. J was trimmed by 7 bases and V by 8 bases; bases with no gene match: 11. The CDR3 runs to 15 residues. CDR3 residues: CASRLGQGDNSPLHF. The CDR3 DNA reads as TGTGCCAGCCGCCTCGGCCAGGGGGACAATTCACCCCTCCACTTT.

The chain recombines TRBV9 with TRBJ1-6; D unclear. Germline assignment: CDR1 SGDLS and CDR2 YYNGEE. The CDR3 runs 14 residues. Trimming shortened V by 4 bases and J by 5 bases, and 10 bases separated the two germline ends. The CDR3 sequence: CASSPDTDNSPLHF. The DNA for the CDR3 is TGTGCCAGCAGCCCTGACACCGATAATTCACCCCTCCACTTT.

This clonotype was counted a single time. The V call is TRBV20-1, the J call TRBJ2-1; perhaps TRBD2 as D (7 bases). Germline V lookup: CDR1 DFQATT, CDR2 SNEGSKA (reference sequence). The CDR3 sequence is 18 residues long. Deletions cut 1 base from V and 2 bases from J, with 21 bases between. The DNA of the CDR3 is TGCAGTGCTAGAGCTAACGGGGGGCTACCGTCACCCTACAATGAGCAGTTCTTC. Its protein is CSARANGGLPSPYNEQFF.

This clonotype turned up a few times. CDR3: CASSFGLAGGYQETQYF. CDR3 DNA sequence: TGTGCCAGCAGTTTCGGGCTAGCGGGGGGGTACCAAGAGACCCAGTACTTC. The V and J genes are TRBV12-3 or TRBV12-4 and TRBJ2-5; 12 bases map to TRBD2. Unmatched junction bases numbered 5, after V lost 3 bases and J lost 0 bases. This CDR3 region has 17 residues.

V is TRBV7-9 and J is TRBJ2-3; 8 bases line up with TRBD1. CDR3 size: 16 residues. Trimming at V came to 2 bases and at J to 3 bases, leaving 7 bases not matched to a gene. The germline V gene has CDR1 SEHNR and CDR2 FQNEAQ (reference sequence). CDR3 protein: CASSLSRGRGTDTQYF. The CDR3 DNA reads TGTGCCAGCAGCTTATCCAGGGGGCGTGGGACAGATACGCAGTATTTT.

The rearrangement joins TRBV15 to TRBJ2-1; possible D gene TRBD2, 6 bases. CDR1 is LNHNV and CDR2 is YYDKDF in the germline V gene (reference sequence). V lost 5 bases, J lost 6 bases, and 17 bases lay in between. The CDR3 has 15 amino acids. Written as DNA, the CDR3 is TGTGCCACCAGCGGGGGACTGACGCCTGGCAATGAGCAGTTCTTC. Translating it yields CATSGGLTPGNEQFF.

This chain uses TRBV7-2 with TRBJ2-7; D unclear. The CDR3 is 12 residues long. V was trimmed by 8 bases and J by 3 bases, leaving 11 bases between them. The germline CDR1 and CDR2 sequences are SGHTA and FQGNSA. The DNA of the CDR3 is TGTGCCAGCGGCTCGACCCTCTACGAGCAGTACTTC. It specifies CASGSTLYEQYF.

The DNA of the CDR3 is TGTGCCAGCAGCTTAGCCAGGTCGGGGGAGCAGTACTTC. This translates into CASSLARSGEQYF. The chain joins TRBV7-2 to TRBJ2-4; D is possibly TRBD2 (6 bases). Trimming removed 0 bases at V and 13 bases at J, with 13 bases between. The CDR3 is made up of 13 amino acids. CDR1 and CDR2 from the germline V gene are SGHTA and FQGNSA.

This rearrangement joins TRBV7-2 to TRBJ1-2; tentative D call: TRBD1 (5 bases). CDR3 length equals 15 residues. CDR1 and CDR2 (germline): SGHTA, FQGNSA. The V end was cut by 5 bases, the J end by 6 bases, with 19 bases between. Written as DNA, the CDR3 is TGTGCCAGCAGCCTAAGGGGACGGGTATCTAATGGCTACACCTTC. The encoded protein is CASSLRGRVSNGYTF. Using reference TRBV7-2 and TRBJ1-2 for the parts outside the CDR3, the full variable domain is GAGVSQSPSNKVTEKGKDVELRCDPISGHTALYWYRQSLGQGLEFLIYFQGNSAPDKSGLPSDRFSAERTGGSVSTLTIQRTQQEDSAVYLCASSLRGRVSNGYTFGSGTRLTVV.

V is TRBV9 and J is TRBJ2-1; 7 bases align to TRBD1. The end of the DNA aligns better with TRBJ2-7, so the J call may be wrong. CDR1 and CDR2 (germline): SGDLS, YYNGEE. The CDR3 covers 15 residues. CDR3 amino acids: CASSVVKGAYNEQYF. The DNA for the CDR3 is TGTGCCAGCAGCGTAGTAAAGGGGGCCTACAATGAGCAGTACTTC.

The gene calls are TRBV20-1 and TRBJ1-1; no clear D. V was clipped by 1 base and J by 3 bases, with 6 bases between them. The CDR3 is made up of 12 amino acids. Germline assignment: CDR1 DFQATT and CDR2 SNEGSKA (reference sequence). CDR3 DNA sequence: TGCAGTGCTAGAGGGATATACACTGAAGCTTTCTTT. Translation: CSARGIYTEAFF.